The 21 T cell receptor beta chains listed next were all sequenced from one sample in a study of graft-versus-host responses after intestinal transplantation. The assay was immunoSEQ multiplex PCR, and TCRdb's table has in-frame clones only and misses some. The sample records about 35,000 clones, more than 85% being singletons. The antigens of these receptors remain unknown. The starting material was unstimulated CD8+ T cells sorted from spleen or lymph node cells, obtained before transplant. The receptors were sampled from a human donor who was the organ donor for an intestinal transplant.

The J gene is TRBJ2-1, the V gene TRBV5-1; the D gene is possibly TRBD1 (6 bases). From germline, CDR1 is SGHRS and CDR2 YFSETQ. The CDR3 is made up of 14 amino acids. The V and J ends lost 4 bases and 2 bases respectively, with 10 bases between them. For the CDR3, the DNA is TGCGCCAGCAGCGGCAGGGGCGCCTACAATGAGCAGTTCTTC. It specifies CASSGRGAYNEQFF.

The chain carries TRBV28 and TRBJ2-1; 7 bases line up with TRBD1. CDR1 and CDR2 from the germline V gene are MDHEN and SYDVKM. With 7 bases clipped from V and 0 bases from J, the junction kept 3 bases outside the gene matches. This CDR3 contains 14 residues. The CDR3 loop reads CASNRDSSYNEQFF. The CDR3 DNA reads TGTGCCAGCAATCGGGACAGCTCCTACAATGAGCAGTTCTTC.

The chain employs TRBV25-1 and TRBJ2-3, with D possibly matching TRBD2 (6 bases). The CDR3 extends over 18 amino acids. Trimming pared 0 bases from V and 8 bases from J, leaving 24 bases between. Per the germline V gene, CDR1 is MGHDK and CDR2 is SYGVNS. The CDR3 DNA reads TGTGCCAGCAGTGAATACGCGAAGGCTAGCGAAAGCTTAGCTACGCAGTATTTT. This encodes CASSEYAKASESLATQYF.

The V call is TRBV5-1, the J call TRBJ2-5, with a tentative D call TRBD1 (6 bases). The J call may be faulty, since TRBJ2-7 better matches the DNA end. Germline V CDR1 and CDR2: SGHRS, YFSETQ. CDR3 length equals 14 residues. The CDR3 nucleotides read TGCGCCAGCAGCCCGGGACAAAGCTCCTACGAGCAGTACTTC. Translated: CASSPGQSSYEQYF.

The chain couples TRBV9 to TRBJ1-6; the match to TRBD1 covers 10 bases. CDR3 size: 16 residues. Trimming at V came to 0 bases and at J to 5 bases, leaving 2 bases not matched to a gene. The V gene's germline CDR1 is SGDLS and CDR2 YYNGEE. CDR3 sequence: CASSVGTGGNNSPLHF. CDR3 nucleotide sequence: TGTGCCAGCAGCGTAGGGACAGGGGGAAATAATTCACCCCTCCACTTT.

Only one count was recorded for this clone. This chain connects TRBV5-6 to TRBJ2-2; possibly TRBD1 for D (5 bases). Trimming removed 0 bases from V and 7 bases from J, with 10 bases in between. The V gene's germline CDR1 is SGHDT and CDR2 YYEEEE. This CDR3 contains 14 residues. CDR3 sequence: CASSLAGRDGELFF. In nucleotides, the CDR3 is TGTGCCAGCAGCTTGGCTGGCAGGGACGGGGAGCTGTTTTTT.

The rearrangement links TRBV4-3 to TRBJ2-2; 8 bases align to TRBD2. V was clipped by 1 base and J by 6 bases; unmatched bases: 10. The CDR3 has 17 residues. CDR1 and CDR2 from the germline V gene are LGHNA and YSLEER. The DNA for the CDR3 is TGCGCCAGCAGCCAAGCCGAAATAGCGGGGAAATCCGGGGAGCTGTTTTTT. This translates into CASSQAEIAGKSGELFF.

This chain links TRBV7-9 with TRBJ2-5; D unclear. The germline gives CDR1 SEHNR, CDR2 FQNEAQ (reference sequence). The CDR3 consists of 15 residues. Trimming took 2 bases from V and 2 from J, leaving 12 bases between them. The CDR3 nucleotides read TGTGCCAGCAGCTTAATCTTCCGTGGGCAAGAGACCCAGTACTTC. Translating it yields CASSLIFRGQETQYF.

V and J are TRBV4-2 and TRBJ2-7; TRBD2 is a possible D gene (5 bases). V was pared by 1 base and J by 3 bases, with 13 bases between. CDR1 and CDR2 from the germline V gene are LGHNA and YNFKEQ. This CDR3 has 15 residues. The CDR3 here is CASSQAGREIYEQYF. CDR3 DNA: TGTGCCAGCAGCCAAGCCGGACGGGAAATCTACGAGCAGTACTTC.

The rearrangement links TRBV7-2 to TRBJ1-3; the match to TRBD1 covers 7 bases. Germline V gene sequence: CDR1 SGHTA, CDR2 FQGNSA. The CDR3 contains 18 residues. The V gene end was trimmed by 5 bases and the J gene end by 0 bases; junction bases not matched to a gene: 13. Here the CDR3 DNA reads TGTGCCAGCAGCGCAAAGGGGGACAGTCTCCACTCTGGAAACACCATATATTTT. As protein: CASSAKGDSLHSGNTIYF. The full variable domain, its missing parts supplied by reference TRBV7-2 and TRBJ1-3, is GAGVSQSPSNKVTEKGKDVELRCDPISGHTALYWYRQSLGQGLEFLIYFQGNSAPDKSGLPSDRFSAERTGGSVSTLTIQRTQQEDSAVYLCASSAKGDSLHSGNTIYFGEGSWLTVV.

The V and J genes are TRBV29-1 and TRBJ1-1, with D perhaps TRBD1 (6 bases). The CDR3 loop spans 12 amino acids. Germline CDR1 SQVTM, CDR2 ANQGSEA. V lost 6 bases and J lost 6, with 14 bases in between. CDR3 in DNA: TGCAGCGTCAAAATTGGGGGCTCTGAAGCTTTCTTT. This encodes CSVKIGGSEAFF.

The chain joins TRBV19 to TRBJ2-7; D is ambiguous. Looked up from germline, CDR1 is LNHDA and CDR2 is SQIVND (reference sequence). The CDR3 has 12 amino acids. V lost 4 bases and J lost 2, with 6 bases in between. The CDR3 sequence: CASSNMAYEQYF. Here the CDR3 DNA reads TGTGCCAGTAGTAATATGGCCTACGAGCAGTACTTC.

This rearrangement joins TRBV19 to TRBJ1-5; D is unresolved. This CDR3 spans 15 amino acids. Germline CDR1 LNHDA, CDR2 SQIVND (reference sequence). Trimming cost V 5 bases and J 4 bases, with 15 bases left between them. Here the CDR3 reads CASSPDGVSNQPQHF. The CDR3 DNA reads TGTGCCAGTAGTCCTGACGGGGTCTCAAATCAGCCCCAGCATTTT.

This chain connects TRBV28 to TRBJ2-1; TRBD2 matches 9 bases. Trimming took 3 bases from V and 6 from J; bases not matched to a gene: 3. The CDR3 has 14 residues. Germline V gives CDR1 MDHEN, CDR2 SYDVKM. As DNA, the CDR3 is TGTGCCAGCAGTTTTGCGGGAGGGGTCAATGAGCAGTTCTTC. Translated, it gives CASSFAGGVNEQFF.

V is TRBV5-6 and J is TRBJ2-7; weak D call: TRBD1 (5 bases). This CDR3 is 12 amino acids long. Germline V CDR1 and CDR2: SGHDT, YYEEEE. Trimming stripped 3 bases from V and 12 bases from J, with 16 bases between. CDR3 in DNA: TGTGCCAGCAGCTCTTCTGGACGGACATGGTACTTC. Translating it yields CASSSSGRTWYF. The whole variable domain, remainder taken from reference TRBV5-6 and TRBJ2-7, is DAGVTQSPTHLIKTRGQQVTLRCSPKSGHDTVSWYQQALGQGPQFIFQYYEEEERQRGNFPDRFSGHQFPNYSSELNVNALLLGDSALYLCASSSSGRTWYFGPGTRLTVT.

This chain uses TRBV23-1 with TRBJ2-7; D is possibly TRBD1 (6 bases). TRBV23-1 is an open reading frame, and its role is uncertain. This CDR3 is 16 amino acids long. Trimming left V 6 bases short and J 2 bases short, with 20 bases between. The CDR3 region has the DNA TGCGCCAGCAGCCTCGGCCGCGAGGGGGAAACCTACGAGCAGTACTTC. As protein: CASSLGREGETYEQYF.

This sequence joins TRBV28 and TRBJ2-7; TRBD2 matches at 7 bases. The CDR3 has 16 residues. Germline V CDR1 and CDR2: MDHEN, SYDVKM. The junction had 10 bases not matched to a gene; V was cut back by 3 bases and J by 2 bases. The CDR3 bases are TGTGCCAGCAGTTTGCCCCCTAGCGGCGGTGCCTACGAGCAGTACTTC. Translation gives CASSLPPSGGAYEQYF.

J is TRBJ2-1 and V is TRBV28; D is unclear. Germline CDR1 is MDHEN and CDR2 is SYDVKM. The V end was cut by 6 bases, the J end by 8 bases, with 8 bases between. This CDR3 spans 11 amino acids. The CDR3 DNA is TGTGCCAGCAGCTTCGGACATGAGCAGTTCTTC. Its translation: CASSFGHEQFF.

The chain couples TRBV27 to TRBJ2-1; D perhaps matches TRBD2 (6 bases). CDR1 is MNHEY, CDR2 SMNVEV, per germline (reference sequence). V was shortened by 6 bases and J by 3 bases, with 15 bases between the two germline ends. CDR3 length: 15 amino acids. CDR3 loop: CASSPGTGLYNEQFF. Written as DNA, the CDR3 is TGTGCCAGCAGCCCCGGGACTGGCCTCTACAATGAGCAGTTCTTC.

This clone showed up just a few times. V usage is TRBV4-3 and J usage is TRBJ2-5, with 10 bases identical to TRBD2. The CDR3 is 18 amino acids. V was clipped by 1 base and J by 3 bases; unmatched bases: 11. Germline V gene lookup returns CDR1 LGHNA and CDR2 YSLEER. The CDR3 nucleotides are TGCGCCAGCAGCCAAGCCCACCCAGCGGGAGGGCCGAAAGAGACCCAGTACTTC. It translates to CASSQAHPAGGPKETQYF.

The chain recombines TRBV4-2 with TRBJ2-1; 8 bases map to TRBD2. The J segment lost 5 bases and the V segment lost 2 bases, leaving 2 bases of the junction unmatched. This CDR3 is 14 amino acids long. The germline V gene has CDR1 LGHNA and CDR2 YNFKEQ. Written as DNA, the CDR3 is TGTGCCAGCAGCCAACAACTAGCGGACAATGAGCAGTTCTTC. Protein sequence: CASSQQLADNEQFF.